These 11 T cell receptor beta chains were all obtained from the same sample, sequenced in a study of patients and donors after allogeneic stem cell transplantation. TCRdb reprocessed the RT-PCR reads via MiXCR and lists one record per CDR3 protein. The sample carries about 230,000 distinct CDR3 sequences, 14% recorded once. Sequencing was performed on blood, either unsorted or a sorted T cell fraction (not recorded which). The source of these receptors is a human donor who was either an allogeneic HSCT recipient or a stem cell or donor lymphocyte infusion donor (not recorded which). It is not recorded whose cells these are; they may come from a transplant donor.

CDR3 protein: CASSQDVEGFYEQYF. CDR3 bases: TGTGCCAGCAGCCAAGACGTGGAAGGTTTCTACGAGCAGTACTTC. The chain uses TRBV4-2 and TRBJ2-7; D uncertain. From germline, CDR1 is LGHNA and CDR2 YNFKEQ. V was cut by 0 bases and J by 3 bases, with 12 bases left in between. This CDR3 region has 15 residues.

This clonotype was seen only a few times. V usage is TRBV20-1 and J usage is TRBJ2-1; 15 bases are a match to TRBD2. The ends lost 3 bases at V and 9 bases at J; junction bases unmatched: 6. This CDR3 has 15 residues. Germline V gene sequence: CDR1 DFQATT, CDR2 SNEGSKA (reference sequence). CDR3 sequence (DNA): TGCAGTGCTAGGGACGCGGGACTAGCGGGAGGTGAGCAGTTCTTC. Its translation is CSARDAGLAGGEQFF.

This clonotype occurred a few times. The chain carries TRBV6-1 and TRBJ1-1, with 7 bases that match TRBD1. The CDR3 spans 14 residues. Germline-derived CDR1 and CDR2 are MNHNS and SASEGT. The trim removed 6 bases at V and 5 bases at J, leaving 9 bases unmatched. This CDR3 is CASRRAEGATEAFF. CDR3 nucleotide sequence: TGTGCCAGCAGGAGGGCGGAGGGGGCTACTGAAGCTTTCTTT.

The chain couples TRBV15 to TRBJ2-1; 11 nucleotides line up with TRBD2. In germline, CDR1 is LNHNV, CDR2 YYDKDF (reference sequence). J lost 7 bases, V lost 8 bases, and 10 bases had no gene match. The CDR3 consists of 15 residues. The CDR3 is CATGGSGRAGNEQFF. The CDR3 DNA reads TGTGCCACCGGGGGTAGCGGGAGGGCCGGGAATGAGCAGTTCTTC. Full variable domain (missing parts from reference TRBV15 and TRBJ2-1): DAMVIQNPRYQVTQFGKPVTLSCSQTLNHNVMYWYQQKSSQAPKLLFHYYDKDFNNEADTPDNFQSRRPNTSFCFLDIRSPGLGDTAMYLCATGGSGRAGNEQFFGPGTRLTVL.

This clonotype was recorded many times. This chain links TRBV29-1 with TRBJ1-5, with D tentatively TRBD1 (5 bases). This CDR3 has 13 amino acids. Between the trimmed V and J ends, which lost 6 bases and 4 bases, there was a span of 13 bases. Germline CDR1 is SQVTM and CDR2 is ANQGSEA. CDR3 residues: CSVRDGGNQPQHF. CDR3 bases: TGCAGCGTCAGGGACGGAGGTAATCAGCCCCAGCATTTT.

The chain is built from TRBV7-9 and TRBJ2-1; 9 nucleotides line up with TRBD1. Germline V gene data show CDR1 as SEHNR and CDR2 as FQNEAQ (reference sequence). Trimming took 5 bases from V and 7 from J; bases not matched to a gene: 9. The CDR3 runs 15 residues. CDR3 amino acids: CASSPKGQGPNEQFF. The DNA of the CDR3 is TGTGCCAGCAGCCCGAAAGGACAGGGGCCTAATGAGCAGTTCTTC.

As for this clonotype: Being one base from a much bigger clone, this may be a read error. Lacking the conserved final phenylalanine or tryptophan, this CDR3 likely reflects a read error. The chain recombines TRBV7-2 with TRBJ2-1; possible D gene TRBD2, 5 bases. This CDR3 has 13 residues. Germline V gives CDR1 SGHTA, CDR2 FQGNSA. V was cut by 2 bases and J by 8 bases, with 10 bases left in between. DNA of the CDR3: TGTGCCAGCAGCTTAAAGACTACCCATGAGCAGTTCCTC. This gives the protein CASSLKTTHEQFL.

This clonotype was seen ten or more times. V usage is TRBV20-1 and J usage is TRBJ2-1; 8 bases align to TRBD2. The germline CDR1 and CDR2 sequences are DFQATT and SNEGSKA (reference sequence). The V segment lost 3 bases and the J segment 3 bases; nucleotides outside the gene matches: 4. This CDR3 spans 14 amino acids. The CDR3 reads CSASARGDYNEQFF. The CDR3 coding sequence is TGCAGTGCTAGCGCGCGGGGGGACTACAATGAGCAGTTCTTC.

This clonotype was counted many times. V and J are TRBV5-1 and TRBJ2-7; D may match TRBD1 or TRBD2 (5 bases each). Germline values: CDR1 SGHRS, CDR2 YFSETQ. There are 16 residues in the CDR3. Between the trimmed V and J ends, which lost 3 bases and 4 bases, there was a span of 20 bases. The CDR3 loop is CASSSGPGRGIYEQYF. For the CDR3, the DNA is TGCGCCAGCAGCTCGGGGCCGGGAAGGGGTATTTACGAGCAGTACTTC.

CDR3 sequence reads: CSAPGQNNYGYTF. In DNA form, the CDR3 reads TGCAGTGCCCCGGGACAAAATAACTATGGCTACACCTTC. This chain joins TRBV20-1 and TRBJ1-2, with D maybe TRBD1 (6 bases). This CDR3 comprises 13 residues. V gave up 6 bases and J gave up 1 base, with 12 bases separating them. Germline V CDR1 and CDR2: DFQATT, SNEGSKA (reference sequence).

Many counts were recorded for this clonotype. The chain recombines TRBV5-1 with TRBJ2-1; 8 bases are a match to TRBD1. Germline lookup yields CDR1 SGHRS and CDR2 YFSETQ. Trimming cost V 4 bases and J 6 bases; bases outside gene matches: 15. The CDR3 has 17 amino acids. CDR3 sequence: CASSHARTGKIINEQFF. As DNA, the CDR3 is TGCGCCAGCAGCCACGCACGGACAGGGAAAATTATCAATGAGCAGTTCTTC.